These 20 T cell receptor beta chains were all obtained from the same sample, sequenced in a study of response to subunit inactivated influenza vaccine. TCRdb reprocessed the RT-PCR reads via MiXCR and lists one record per CDR3 protein. The top ten clones hold approximately 10% of a sample with approximately 500,000 distinct CDR3 sequences, 12% to 15% of them seen once. The specimen comprised PBMCs from blood, sampled 11 to 12 days after vaccination. The receptors originated from a man aged 50-59 years who received an inactivated influenza vaccine.

This clonotype was counted only a few times. The chain joins TRBV11-2 to TRBJ2-2; D gene uncertain. This CDR3 is built from 17 residues. V was shortened by 1 base and J by 4 bases, with 16 bases between the two germline ends. The V gene's germline CDR1 is SGHAT and CDR2 FQNNGV. The CDR3 sequence: CASSLVAGSQTTGELFF. For the CDR3, the DNA is TGTGCCAGCAGCTTAGTTGCCGGGTCCCAAACCACCGGGGAGCTGTTTTTT.

The V and J genes are TRBV20-1 and TRBJ2-5; 10 bases are shared with TRBD2. The CDR3 length is 16 residues. Germline V lookup: CDR1 DFQATT, CDR2 SNEGSKA (reference sequence). Trimming cost V 5 bases and J 6 bases; bases outside gene matches: 15. This chain's CDR3 is CSASRLSGGASKTQYF. The DNA of the CDR3 is TGCAGTGCTTCTAGACTAAGCGGGGGGGCAAGCAAGACCCAGTACTTC.

This clonotype was recorded a few times. The CDR3 here is CSVEYRTGVDYEQYF. DNA of the CDR3: TGCAGCGTTGAATATCGGACAGGGGTGGACTACGAGCAGTACTTC. J is TRBJ2-7 and V is TRBV29-1; 9 nucleotides line up with TRBD1. V shed 2 bases and J 3 bases; nucleotides not matched to a gene: 8. Germline CDR1 reads SQVTM; CDR2 reads ANQGSEA. The CDR3 loop spans 15 amino acids.

This clonotype was seen many times. V and J are TRBV12-3 or TRBV12-4 and TRBJ1-1; D uncertain. Trimming took 6 bases from V and 6 from J, leaving 11 bases between them. The length of the CDR3 is 12 residues. CDR3 region: CASSRTAAEAFF. CDR3 bases: TGTGCCAGCAGCCGGACGGCGGCTGAAGCTTTCTTT.

In this sample, this clonotype turned up many times. The chain carries TRBV7-3 and TRBJ2-3; D ambiguous. This CDR3 has 13 residues. CDR1 and CDR2 (germline): SGHTA, FQGTGA. V lost 3 bases, J lost 4 bases, and 8 bases lay in between. In nucleotides, the CDR3 is TGTGCCAGCAGCTTTACGGGTCCAGATACGCAGTATTTT. Translation gives CASSFTGPDTQYF. Based on the CDR3 plus reference TRBV7-3 and TRBJ2-3, the full variable domain is GAGVSQTPSNKVTEKGKYVELRCDPISGHTALYWYRQSLGQGPEFLIYFQGTGAADDSGLPNDRFFAVRPEGSVSTLKIQRTERGDSAVYLCASSFTGPDTQYFGPGTRLTVL.

The DNA for the CDR3 is TGTGCCAGCAGTTTCCGGCCTAGGGAGACCCAGTACTTC. Encoded protein: CASSFRPRETQYF. The genes are TRBV27 and TRBJ2-5, with D hard to call. This CDR3 has 13 amino acids. In germline, CDR1 is MNHEY, CDR2 SMNVEV (reference sequence). V was pared by 3 bases and J by 5 bases, with 10 bases between.

Ten or more counts support this clonotype. The rearrangement joins TRBV7-2 to TRBJ2-7; 8 bases map to TRBD2. Trimming cost V 3 bases and J 2 bases; bases outside gene matches: 12. Per germline, CDR1 SGHTA and CDR2 FQGNSA. There are 17 residues in the CDR3. CDR3 in amino acids: CASSFGGGRHRTYEQYF. CDR3 nucleotides: TGTGCCAGCAGCTTCGGGGGGGGCCGTCACCGAACCTACGAGCAGTACTTC.

The gene calls are TRBV6-2 or TRBV6-3 and TRBJ2-1; D might be TRBD2 (6 bases). The germline V and J ends were trimmed by 2 bases and 0 bases, with 14 bases remaining between them. Germline-derived CDR1 and CDR2 are MNHEY and SVGEGT. The CDR3 covers 17 residues. The CDR3 nucleotides are TGTGCCAGCAGTTACCTAGACGGAGGGATCTCCTACAATGAGCAGTTCTTC. It is translated as CASSYLDGGISYNEQFF.

The chain recombines TRBV11-3 with TRBJ2-1, with 9 bases identical to TRBD1. Germline V gives CDR1 SGHNT, CDR2 YENEEA. The CDR3 totals 21 residues. Germline trimming cut 5 bases from V and 1 base from J; bases unmatched to any gene: 21. The CDR3 nucleotides are TGTGCCAGCAGCGCAAGACCTCAGGACAGGGGCGGACTCACGTCCTACAATGAGCAGTTCTTC. Its protein product is CASSARPQDRGGLTSYNEQFF. The whole variable domain, remainder taken from reference TRBV11-3 and TRBJ2-1, is EAGVVQSPRYKIIEKKQPVAFWCNPISGHNTLYWYLQNLGQGPELLIRYENEEAVDDSQLPKDRFSAERLKGVDSTLKIQPAELGDSAVYLCASSARPQDRGGLTSYNEQFFGPGTRLTVL.

This chain joins TRBV5-5 and TRBJ1-5; D gene uncertain. This CDR3 contains 14 residues. V was trimmed by 0 bases and J by 3 bases, leaving 7 bases between them. Per germline, CDR1 SGHKS and CDR2 YYEKEE (reference sequence). As DNA, the CDR3 is TGTGCCAGCAGCTTGGACAGACCCAATCAGCCCCAGCATTTT. This codes for CASSLDRPNQPQHF.

This clonotype was seen many times. The genes are TRBV5-1 and TRBJ1-1, with 7 nucleotides matching TRBD1. In germline, CDR1 is SGHRS, CDR2 YFSETQ. The CDR3 contains 14 residues. V shed 3 bases, J shed 3 bases, and the junction held 5 bases outside the gene matches. CDR3 sequence (DNA): TGCGCCAGCAGCTCGACAGGGTTGGACACTGAAGCTTTCTTT. Translation gives CASSSTGLDTEAFF.

The V gene is TRBV7-8, the J gene TRBJ2-3, with 9 positions matching TRBD2. Germline assignment: CDR1 SGHVS and CDR2 FQNEAQ. The CDR3 has 15 residues. V was clipped by 7 bases and J by 5 bases; unmatched bases: 10. Written as DNA, the CDR3 is TGTGCCAGCACCCATTTAGCGGGGGCGGAAGATACGCAGTATTTT. Translated: CASTHLAGAEDTQYF.

The chain joins TRBV5-8 to TRBJ2-4, with TRBD1 identical over 10 bases. The CDR3 consists of 14 residues. The germline CDR1 and CDR2 sequences are SGHTS and YDEGEE. V shed 4 bases, J shed 6 bases, and the junction held 4 bases outside the gene matches. For the CDR3, the DNA is TGTGCCAGCAGCGTGGGACAGGGGTTAAACATTCAGTACTTC. Translated, it gives CASSVGQGLNIQYF.

V is TRBV5-1 and J is TRBJ2-1; TRBD2 aligns across 12 bases. There are 14 residues in the CDR3. Germline V lookup: CDR1 SGHRS, CDR2 YFSETQ. V shed 5 bases, J shed 6 bases, and the junction held 3 bases outside the gene matches. The CDR3 DNA follows: TGCGCCAGCAGGACTAGCGGGGGACCCAATGAGCAGTTCTTC. This codes for CASRTSGGPNEQFF. The full variable domain, completed using reference TRBV5-1 and TRBJ2-1, is KAGVTQTPRYLIKTRGQQVTLSCSPISGHRSVSWYQQTPGQGLQFLFEYFSETQRNKGNFPGRFSGRQFSNSRSEMNVSTLELGDSALYLCASRTSGGPNEQFFGPGTRLTVL.

The rearrangement uses TRBV12-3 or TRBV12-4 and TRBJ2-5; no definite D call. The CDR3 sequence is 14 residues long. Trimming took 3 bases from V and 4 from J, leaving 12 bases between them. CDR3 DNA: TGTGCCAGCAGTTTCAAATCTTCGGGAGAGACCCAGTACTTC. Translated, it gives CASSFKSSGETQYF.

As DNA, the CDR3 is TGTGCCAGCAGCTTACGTACTCCCGTTAGTTCCTACGAGCAGTACTTC. The encoded protein is CASSLRTPVSSYEQYF. This chain joins TRBV7-2 and TRBJ2-7; D is uncertain. The CDR3 totals 16 residues. Germline loops: CDR1 SGHTA, CDR2 FQGNSA. V was shortened by 2 bases and J by 1 base, with 15 bases between the two germline ends.

This clonotype has a handful of counts. The genes are TRBV5-1 and TRBJ2-3, with 7 nucleotides matching TRBD1. Looked up from germline, CDR1 is SGHRS and CDR2 is YFSETQ. This CDR3 is 15 amino acids long. Trimming cost V 0 bases and J 5 bases; bases outside gene matches: 6. As DNA, the CDR3 is TGCGCCAGCAGCTTGGGCCAGGGGGATGTAGATACGCAGTATTTT. This codes for CASSLGQGDVDTQYF. Drawing the rest from reference TRBV5-1 and TRBJ2-3, the complete variable domain is KAGVTQTPRYLIKTRGQQVTLSCSPISGHRSVSWYQQTPGQGLQFLFEYFSETQRNKGNFPGRFSGRQFSNSRSEMNVSTLELGDSALYLCASSLGQGDVDTQYFGPGTRLTVL.

This chain joins TRBV7-2 and TRBJ2-2; D remains ambiguous. This CDR3 has 14 amino acids. Germline assignment: CDR1 SGHTA and CDR2 FQGNSA. V gave up 6 bases and J gave up 5 bases, with 13 bases separating them. CDR3 sequence reads: CASRTRAATGELFF. In DNA form, the CDR3 reads TGTGCCAGCAGAACCCGGGCGGCTACCGGGGAGCTGTTTTTT.

In its sample, this clonotype was seen many times. This chain connects TRBV18 to TRBJ2-5; weak D call: TRBD1 (5 bases). This CDR3 is 14 amino acids long. CDR1 and CDR2 (germline): KGHSH, LQKENI. The V end lost 3 bases, the J end lost 2 bases, and 10 bases lay between the germline ends. The CDR3 sequence is CASSPRARQETQYF. CDR3 nucleotides: TGTGCCAGCTCACCCAGGGCTAGACAAGAGACCCAGTACTTC.

This clonotype was seen more than once but under ten times. This chain joins TRBV29-1 and TRBJ2-1; 14 positions match TRBD2. The CDR3 loop spans 14 amino acids. Per the germline V gene, CDR1 is SQVTM and CDR2 is ANQGSEA. Trimming cost V 6 bases and J 9 bases; bases outside gene matches: 7. The CDR3 region has the DNA TGCAGCGTCCCCCCCGGGACTAGCGGGGGTGAGCAGTTCTTC. It translates to CSVPPGTSGGEQFF.